This is a list of T cell receptor beta chains from one sample in a study of intratumoral heterogeneity in liver cancer. TCRdb's table, derived via immunoSEQ multiplex PCR, lists solely in-frame clones and lacks some. This sample has about 20,000 clones, with around two thirds found just once. The sample here was tumor-adjacent normal tissue, taken before any cancer treatment. The receptor source for this set is a woman aged 70-85 years with hepatocellular carcinoma. CDR3s include the opening cysteine and the closing phenylalanine or tryptophan. The D gene is left open where the match is weak. Where a row states a size, it is once, few, many or the class of an expanded clone; other rows omit it.

d_call | j_call | v_call | clone_size | cdr3_aa | cdr3_nt
. | TRBJ2-5 | TRBV5-6 | . | CASSLGTVRETQYF | TGTGCCAGCAGCTTGGGGACCGTCCGAGAGACCCAGTACTTC
. | TRBJ2-4 | TRBV5-6 | . | CASSLYQGLAKNIQYF | TGTGCCAGCAGCTTGTACCAGGGACTAGCCAAAAACATTCAGTACTTC
TRBD1 | TRBJ2-7 | TRBV6-4 | . | CASSDSESGTGSYEQYF | TGTGCCAGCAGTGACTCCGAGTCCGGGACAGGTTCCTACGAGCAGTACTTC
. | TRBJ2-3 | TRBV2 | . | CASSGTLVADTQYF | TGTGCCAGCAGCGGGACCCTTGTGGCAGATACGCAGTATTTT
TRBD2 | TRBJ2-1 | TRBV5-6 | few | CASSFLAEVYEQFF | TGTGCCAGCAGCTTTCTAGCGGAGGTTTATGAGCAGTTCTTC
. | TRBJ1-2 | TRBV13 | medium-sized | CASSLRTGVDGYTF | TGTGCCAGCAGCTTAAGGACGGGAGTGGATGGCTACACCTTC
TRBD1 | TRBJ2-6 | TRBV2 | . | CASSLTGAAGANVLTF | TGTGCCAGCAGCCTTACAGGGGCCGCCGGGGCCAACGTCCTGACTTTC
. | TRBJ1-1 | TRBV3-1/TRBV3-2 | once | CASSLGGKATEAFF | TGTGCCAGCAGCCTCGGGGGCAAAGCCACTGAAGCTTTCTTT
. | TRBJ2-3 | TRBV18 | . | CASSPPVNTQYF | TGTGCCAGCTCACCACCAGTAAATACGCAGTATTTT
. | TRBJ1-3 | TRBV9 | . | CASRGSGNTIYF | TGTGCCAGCCGGGGGTCTGGAAACACCATATATTTT
TRBD2 | TRBJ2-2 | TRBV30 | . | CAWSEGAGANTGELFF | TGTGCCTGGAGTGAAGGGGCGGGGGCGAACACCGGGGAGCTGTTTTTT
. | TRBJ2-6 | TRBV3-1/TRBV3-2 | . | CASSQVRSGANVLTF | TGTGCCAGCAGCCAAGTCCGCTCTGGGGCCAACGTCCTGACTTTC
TRBD2 | TRBJ2-2 | TRBV5-1 | . | CASSFRLAEDGELFF | TGCGCCAGCAGCTTCAGACTAGCGGAGGACGGGGAGCTGTTTTTT
TRBD2 | TRBJ2-1 | TRBV19 | . | CASSISGGGFNEQFF | TGTGCCAGTAGTATAAGCGGGGGGGGCTTCAATGAGCAGTTCTTC
TRBD1 | TRBJ2-1 | TRBV4-1 | few | CASSSHRPGGGEQFF | TGCGCCAGCAGCTCCCACCGGCCAGGGGGTGGTGAGCAGTTCTTC
TRBD2 | TRBJ2-3 | TRBV2 | few | CASKSRESTDTQYF | TGTGCCAGCAAGTCGCGGGAGAGCACAGATACGCAGTATTTT
. | TRBJ2-3 | TRBV11-1 | once | CASSPHQNLRTDTQYF | TGTGCCAGCAGCCCGCACCAAAACCTCCGCACAGATACGCAGTATTTT
. | TRBJ2-1 | TRBV13 | medium-sized | CASSLVGSSYNEQFF | TGTGCCAGCAGCTTAGTAGGGAGCTCCTACAATGAGCAGTTCTTC
. | TRBJ2-1 | TRBV27 | . | CASSWTNYNEQFF | TGTGCCAGCAGTTGGACGAATTACAATGAGCAGTTCTTC
. | TRBJ1-1 | TRBV27 | . | CASSFSRKGTEAFF | TGTGCCAGCAGTTTTTCCAGAAAGGGCACTGAAGCTTTCTTT
TRBD1 | TRBJ1-5 | TRBV19 | few | CASSTRTGTSNQPQHF | TGTGCCAGTAGTACCCGGACAGGGACGAGCAATCAGCCCCAGCATTTT
. | TRBJ2-2 | TRBV6-5 | . | CASSIRTDPPGELFF | TGTGCCAGCAGTATTCGGACTGATCCGCCCGGGGAGCTGTTTTTT
TRBD2 | TRBJ2-7 | TRBV7-8 | once | CASSLASASGRAEQYF | TGTGCCAGCAGCTTAGCATCGGCTAGCGGGAGGGCCGAGCAGTACTTC
. | TRBJ2-2 | TRBV4-1 | few | CASRGGTGELFF | TGCGCCAGCAGAGGGGGCACCGGGGAGCTGTTTTTT
. | TRBJ2-5 | TRBV6-5 | . | CASRERGRLETQYF | TGTGCCAGCAGGGAGAGGGGAAGATTGGAGACCCAGTACTTC
. | TRBJ2-3 | TRBV27 | few | CASSSPGSPNTQYF | TGTGCCAGCAGTTCCCCCGGGAGTCCCAATACGCAGTATTTT
. | TRBJ2-7 | TRBV29-1 | . | CSGGREGEQYF | TGCAGCGGGGGACGAGAGGGAGAGCAGTACTTC
TRBD1 | TRBJ1-2 | TRBV6-1 | . | CASRIDRGVYGYTF | TGTGCCAGCAGAATAGACAGGGGGGTTTATGGCTACACCTTC
. | TRBJ1-3 | TRBV19 | . | CASSISGIPASGNTIYF | TGTGCCAGTAGTATCTCGGGCATACCAGCCTCTGGAAACACCATATATTTT
. | TRBJ1-5 | TRBV28 | . | CASRSRGGQPQHF | TGTGCCAGCAGGTCAAGGGGTGGGCAGCCCCAGCATTTT
TRBD1 | TRBJ2-7 | TRBV4-1 | . | CASSHRDSAYEQYF | TGCGCCAGCAGCCACCGGGACAGTGCCTACGAGCAGTACTTC
. | TRBJ2-6 | TRBV5-1 | . | CASRGTAITSGANVLTF | TGCGCCAGCCGGGGGACAGCCATAACCTCTGGGGCCAACGTCCTGACTTTC
TRBD1 | TRBJ1-2 | TRBV30 | . | CAWASGQGRSGYTF | TGTGCCTGGGCCTCGGGACAGGGGAGAAGTGGCTACACCTTC
. | TRBJ2-2 | TRBV29-1 | . | CSVESERMNTGELFF | TGCAGCGTTGAATCGGAGCGGATGAACACCGGGGAGCTGTTTTTT
TRBD2 | TRBJ2-3 | TRBV5-5 | . | CASSLDPLAGGRDTQYF | TGTGCCAGCAGCTTGGACCCACTAGCGGGAGGACGAGATACGCAGTATTTT
TRBD1 | TRBJ1-2 | TRBV7-9 | . | CASSQTGEGGYTF | TGTGCCAGCAGCCAAACAGGGGAAGGTGGCTACACCTTC
. | TRBJ1-1 | TRBV11-3 | . | CASSPSPLNTEAFF | TGTGCCAGCAGCCCATCCCCATTGAACACTGAAGCTTTCTTT
. | TRBJ2-3 | TRBV6-5 | few | CASQLGVLGTQYF | TGTGCCAGCCAGTTAGGGGTTTTGGGGACGCAGTATTTT
TRBD2 | TRBJ2-1 | TRBV30 | . | CAWSGALAGGRGEQFF | TGTGCCTGGAGCGGAGCCCTAGCGGGAGGGCGAGGGGAGCAGTTCTTC
TRBD2 | TRBJ2-7 | TRBV5-4 | . | CASSLGRAGEGYEQYF | TGTGCCAGCAGCTTGGGAAGGGCGGGAGAAGGCTACGAGCAGTACTTC
TRBD1 | TRBJ2-1 | TRBV5-1 | once | CASSEEPQGAYNEQFF | TGCGCCAGCAGCGAGGAACCACAGGGGGCATACAATGAGCAGTTCTTC
. | TRBJ2-7 | TRBV6-5 | . | CASSYSRRGEQYF | TGTGCCAGCAGTTACTCGAGGCGTGGCGAGCAGTACTTC
. | TRBJ2-2 | TRBV5-4 | few | CASSPARSRNTGELFF | TGTGCCAGCAGCCCGGCCAGGTCCAGGAACACCGGGGAGCTGTTTTTT
TRBD1 | TRBJ1-4 | TRBV30 | once | CAWNHRDRQMGKLFF | TGTGCCTGGAACCACCGGGACAGGCAAATGGGAAAACTGTTTTTT